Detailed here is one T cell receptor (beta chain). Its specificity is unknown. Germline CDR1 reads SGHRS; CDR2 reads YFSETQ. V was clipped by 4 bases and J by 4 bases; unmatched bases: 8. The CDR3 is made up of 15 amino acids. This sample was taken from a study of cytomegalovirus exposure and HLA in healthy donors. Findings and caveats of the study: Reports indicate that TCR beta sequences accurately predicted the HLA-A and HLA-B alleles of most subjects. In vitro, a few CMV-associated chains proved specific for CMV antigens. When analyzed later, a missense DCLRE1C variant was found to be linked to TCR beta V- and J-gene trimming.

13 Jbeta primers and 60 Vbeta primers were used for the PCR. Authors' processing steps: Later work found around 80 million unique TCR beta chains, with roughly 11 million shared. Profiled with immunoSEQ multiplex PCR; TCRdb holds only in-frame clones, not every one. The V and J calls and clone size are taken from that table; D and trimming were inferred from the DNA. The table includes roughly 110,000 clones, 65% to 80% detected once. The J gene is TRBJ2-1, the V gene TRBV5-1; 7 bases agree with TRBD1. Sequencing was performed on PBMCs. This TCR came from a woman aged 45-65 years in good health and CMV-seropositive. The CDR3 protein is CASSTGQAVYNEQFF. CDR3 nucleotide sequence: TGCGCCAGCAGCACCGGACAGGCGGTGTACAATGAGCAGTTCTTC.